This TCR beta chain was captured by sequencing in a study of vaccination and CD4 T cells after COVID-19 (dated 2022 in TCRdb). About the study as a whole: SARS-CoV-2 positivity had been established in the convalescent patients by nasal swab PCR, and mild disease was recorded in about 9 of these patients and severe disease in one. The spike-specific CD4+ TCR repertoire was compared before and after mRNA vaccination in 10 COVID-19 convalescent patients and a few infection-naive healthy vaccine recipients. Two doses of either the Pfizer-BioNTech BNT162b2 vaccine (n=8) or the Moderna mRNA-1273 vaccine (n=2) were administered to participants. Six males and four females were included in the convalescent cohort, with two Hispanic individuals, seven Caucasians, two Asians and one multiracial person represented. As controls, cultures received a CEFX viral epitope pool (the positive control), an HIV-1 Nef peptide pool (the negative control), or no peptide at all. The cultures were stimulated with overlapping spike peptide pools from SARS-CoV-2 and from the common cold coronaviruses HCoV-NL63, HCoV-OC43 and HCoV-229E. The time from the second vaccine dose to post-vaccine blood sampling had a median of 72 days and ranged from about 12 to 241 days. Post-COVID blood samples from convalescent patients were collected a median of around 100 days after diagnosis, with a range of roughly 30 to 161 days.

The CDR3, cysteine through phenylalanine, is 15 amino acids long. Only the CDR3 part of the read is kept: 45 bases, read in frame from the first base. The germline V gene specifies SGHNT as CDR1 and YENEEA as CDR2. The germline V and J ends show losses of 2 bases and 0 bases respectively, and no gene match explains 2 bases of the junction. Receptor amplification or capture employed PCR. TCR sequencing of DNA from cultured CD4+ T cells used the Oncomine TCR Beta short-read assay at the Johns Hopkins FTIC core. The QIAamp micro DNA kit was used to extract genomic DNA from the cultured CD4+ T cells. Oncomine TCR Beta libraries from cultured CD4+ T cells were pooled using unique dual indexes and sequenced on an Illumina iSeq 100. The published analysis was carried out like this. Non-productive sequences were filtered out, and CDR3s that did not start with C, did not end with F or W, or were shorter than 7 amino acids were discarded. Antigen-specific clonotypes were identified with the MANAFEST web application by comparing peptide-stimulated wells with reference and other culture wells. An FDR below 0.05, an odds ratio above 5, and a productive frequency above 0.1% in at least two of three replicate wells were required for clones to be considered positive. Clonotypes that were significantly expanded in both SARS-CoV-2 spike wells and at least one common cold coronavirus spike condition were defined as cross-reactive. CDR3 homology was assessed with Levenshtein distances (stringdist) and unrooted phylogenetic trees (ape) in R version 3.6.1. The public reads were quality trimmed at Q25 with fastp and then assembled into clones with MiXCR by TCRdb, keeping productive beta chains. Rows are unified per CDR3 protein, each entry keeping the most common DNA and genes. These V and J calls derive from TCRdb rather than the authors' analysis. The sample table records under 15,000 distinct CDR3 sequences; roughly two thirds of these occur just once. Clones ranked in the top ten supply roughly an eighth of the sample.

Study-wide conclusions, independent of this receptor: Nearly all vaccine-specific clones in convalescent patients (304 of 307) were mono-reactive for SARS-CoV-2 spike rather than cross-reactive with common cold coronaviruses. Although the median number of SARS-CoV-2-reactive clonotypes went up from some 23 after infection to around 40 after vaccination, the increase was not significant. Relatively few convalescent patients were included in the study, and early timepoints after natural infection were not analyzed. Among convalescent patients, a median about 90% of the SARS-CoV-2-reactive clones seen after vaccination appeared only after vaccination, which suggests priming specific to the vaccine.

In light of the paper, this sample's treatment or condition label describes: approximately 11-day PBMC culture with coronavirus spike peptide pools or control peptides (ViraFEST assay). To expand antigen-specific T cells with peptide pools and then pick out the expanded clonotypes through TCR sequencing, the study relied on the ViraFEST assay. The convalescent patients' positive SARS-CoV-2 PCR tests were from March to December 2020, which was before the Alpha, Beta and Delta variants emerged in the United States. PBMCs were cultured at approximately 2.1 million per well in IMDM supplemented with 5% human AB serum and 8.5 to 10 IU/ml IL-2, with roughly 9.5 ug/ml peptide pools added. Half of the culture medium was replaced with fresh IL-2-containing medium on days 3 and 7. After nine to eleven days of culture, CD4+ T cells were isolated by negative selection with the EasySep CD4+ T cell isolation kit. Ficoll-Paque Plus gradient centrifugation was used to isolate PBMCs from whole blood, and the isolated PBMCs were then either used fresh or cryopreserved at -140C. Each culture condition was generally run in triplicate wells.

A remark on this clonotype: The antigen it recognizes is unknown. Per-base qualities were not stored, and no clone one base away is much larger.

Sequenced input: CD4+ T cells from blood, cultured in vitro. The chain was built from TRBV11-3 and TRBJ2-3, with 7 bases in between that match TRBD2. The sequence was obtained from a human donor who had recovered from COVID-19. In nucleotide form, the sequence is TGTGCCAGCAGCTTACTAGCGGTTAGCACAGATACGCAGTATTTT. It translates as CASSLLAVSTDTQYF.